This entry lists 21 T cell receptor beta chains sequenced from one sample in a study of blood T cells in healthy people across ages. The authors ran a second PCR of roughly 7 to 11 cycles using a sample-barcoded 5' primer and a J-beta primer mix. A single record per CDR3 protein comes from TCRdb applying MiXCR to the 5' RACE reads. The sample has roughly 730,000 distinct CDR3 sequences; approximately 60% are singletons. The sequenced sample was blood. The receptors derive from a man between 40 and 49 years old in good health.

The rearrangement uses TRBV5-6 and TRBJ2-6; no firm D call. The CDR3 length is 15 residues. The germline gives CDR1 SGHDT, CDR2 YYEEEE. Between the trimmed V and J ends, which lost 4 bases and 0 bases, there was a span of 8 bases. This chain's CDR3 is CASSERLSGANVLTF. The CDR3 region has the DNA TGTGCCAGCAGCGAACGGCTCTCTGGGGCCAACGTCCTGACTTTC.

This clonotype was detected only a few times. V gene TRBV12-3 or TRBV12-4 combines with J gene TRBJ2-3; possible D gene TRBD1, 5 bases. The CDR3 sequence is 13 residues long. The V end was cut by 3 bases, the J end by 9 bases, with 13 bases between. CDR3 amino acids: CASSFQGPGTQYF. CDR3 nucleotides: TGTGCCAGCAGTTTTCAGGGCCCAGGAACGCAGTATTTT.

This chain connects TRBV15 to TRBJ2-5; D not certain. The V end was cut by 2 bases, the J end by 5 bases, with 6 bases between. This CDR3 spans 12 amino acids. From germline, CDR1 is LNHNV and CDR2 YYDKDF (reference sequence). The DNA for the CDR3 is TGTGCCACCAGCAGATCTGGGGAGACCCAGTACTTC. Its translation is CATSRSGETQYF.

This clonotype was detected a few times. The junction and the germline gene differ at one end; a read error may be behind it. The J gene is TRBJ2-5, the V gene TRBV28; 8 positions agree with TRBD1. Germline V lookup: CDR1 MDHEN, CDR2 SYDVKM. The CDR3 runs 14 residues. CDR3 sequence: CASSQDRAYGTQYF. The CDR3 bases are TGCGCCAGCAGTCAGGACAGGGCCTACGGGACCCAGTACTTC.

In its sample, this clonotype was seen many times. The chain combines TRBV28 with TRBJ2-5; the D gene is possibly TRBD2 (5 bases). The CDR3 has 15 residues. Germline values: CDR1 MDHEN, CDR2 SYDVKM. Trimming left V 5 bases short and J 1 base short, with 14 bases between. CDR3 loop: CASSLGAGIQETQYF. In DNA form, the CDR3 reads TGTGCCAGCAGTCTTGGAGCCGGGATCCAAGAGACCCAGTACTTC.

This clonotype was seen more than once but under ten times. The chain employs TRBV5-4 and TRBJ2-3; D remains ambiguous. The CDR3 is made up of 13 amino acids. V gave up 1 base and J gave up 5 bases, with 8 bases separating them. Germline V gives CDR1 SGHNT, CDR2 YYREEE (reference sequence). CDR3 region: CASSLPSGDTQYF. The CDR3 coding sequence is TGTGCCAGCAGCTTGCCTTCTGGAGATACGCAGTATTTT.

This clonotype came up once. The chain carries TRBV20-1 and TRBJ1-2, with D possibly being TRBD1 (5 bases). V dropped 0 bases and J dropped 4 bases, with 9 bases sitting between them. The CDR3 runs 13 residues. Germline lookup yields CDR1 DFQATT and CDR2 SNEGSKA (reference sequence). The CDR3 bases are TGCAGTGCTAGAGATCCGACAGTCTATGGCTACACCTTC. Its protein product is CSARDPTVYGYTF.

A word on this clonotype: Germline and junction disagree at one end, which may indicate a read error. The chain is built from TRBV7-9 and TRBJ2-7; 9 bases fit TRBD2. The CDR3 runs 14 residues. Germline-derived CDR1 and CDR2 are SEHNR and FQNEAQ (reference sequence). The CDR3 DNA sequence: TGTGCCAGCAGCCGTAGCGGGAGCTCCGACGAGCAGTACTTC. Its translation: CASSRSGSSDEQYF.

The chain employs TRBV11-2 and TRBJ1-5; 7 nucleotides line up with TRBD1. Germline loops: CDR1 SGHAT, CDR2 FQNNGV. V gave up 7 bases and J gave up 0 bases; unmatched junction bases: 6. The CDR3 sequence is 15 residues long. CDR3 loop: CASNTGQLSNQPQHF. In nucleotides, the CDR3 is TGTGCCAGCAACACGGGACAGCTTAGCAATCAGCCCCAGCATTTT.

V and J are TRBV29-1 and TRBJ2-1; 7 bases are a match to TRBD2. This CDR3 is built from 15 residues. The trim removed 4 bases at V and 8 bases at J, leaving 14 bases unmatched. CDR1 and CDR2 from the germline V gene are SQVTM and ANQGSEA. The DNA of the CDR3 is TGCAGCGTTGGGACCCCCGGGACTACGTCCTATGAGCAGTTCTTC. Translation: CSVGTPGTTSYEQFF.

The chain recombines TRBV4-2 with TRBJ1-5; possibly TRBD1 for D (5 bases). V shed 2 bases and J shed 0 bases, with 8 bases lying between them. The germline gives CDR1 LGHNA, CDR2 YNFKEQ. CDR3 length: 15 amino acids. CDR3 coding DNA: TGTGCCAGCAGCCAAAAGACAGATAGCAATCAGCCCCAGCATTTT. Protein product: CASSQKTDSNQPQHF.

This clonotype was counted only a few times. The rearrangement joins TRBV10-3 to TRBJ2-1; 9 bases are shared with TRBD1. Trimming cost V 10 bases and J 5 bases; bases outside gene matches: 9. The CDR3 runs 14 residues. The germline CDR1 and CDR2 sequences are ENHRY and SYGVKD. In nucleotides, the CDR3 is TGTGCCACCTCCTTGAGGACAGGGGACAATGAGCAGTTCTTC. Translated: CATSLRTGDNEQFF.

This clonotype was seen more than once but under ten times. The chain links TRBV6-2 or TRBV6-3 to TRBJ1-1; no clear D gene. Per the germline V gene, CDR1 is MNHEY and CDR2 is SVGEGT. This CDR3 has 15 amino acids. V was clipped by 0 bases and J by 1 base, with 9 bases between them. CDR3 sequence: CASSYSIRQNTEAFF. For the CDR3, the DNA is TGTGCCAGCAGTTACTCCATCCGGCAGAACACTGAAGCTTTCTTT.

This clonotype was counted ten times or more. The V call is TRBV12-5, the J call TRBJ2-5; possible D gene TRBD1, 6 bases. This CDR3 comprises 15 residues. Trimming cost V 2 bases and J 11 bases, with 21 bases left between them. Germline CDR1 reads LGHNT; CDR2 reads FRNRAP. CDR3 protein: CASGLWETGNWEQYF. The DNA for the CDR3 is TGTGCTAGTGGTTTGTGGGAGACAGGCAATTGGGAGCAGTACTTC.

The chain couples TRBV20-1 to TRBJ2-1; possibly TRBD2 for D (7 bases). Germline V gene lookup returns CDR1 DFQATT and CDR2 SNEGSKA (reference sequence). The CDR3 covers 18 residues. V gave up 5 bases and J gave up 6 bases, with 29 bases separating them. Here the CDR3 DNA reads TGCAGTGCTGGAGGGGGGGGAGGGGAGCGTGCCTCGTGCAATGAGCAGTTCTTC. Translated: CSAGGGGGERASCNEQFF.

The genes are TRBV25-1 and TRBJ1-2; D remains ambiguous. Germline lookup yields CDR1 MGHDK and CDR2 SYGVNS. The CDR3 is 13 residues long. V was cut by 3 bases and J by 0 bases, with 5 bases left in between. The CDR3 DNA reads TGTGCCAGCAGTGAGTCAGCTAACTATGGCTACACCTTC. Amino acid sequence: CASSESANYGYTF.

The chain recombines TRBV5-1 with TRBJ1-2; D ambiguous. CDR3 length: 14 residues. V lost 4 bases and J lost 5, with 15 bases in between. Germline V gives CDR1 SGHRS, CDR2 YFSETQ. CDR3 loop: CASSPSSWGYGYTF. CDR3 nucleotides: TGCGCCAGCAGCCCCTCCTCGTGGGGATATGGCTACACCTTC.

This sequence joins TRBV18 and TRBJ1-2; D not resolved. Germline V CDR1 and CDR2: KGHSH, LQKENI. The ends were cut back, 0 bases at V and 0 bases at J, with 8 bases in the middle. The CDR3 is 15 amino acids. The DNA of the CDR3 is TGTGCCAGCTCACCACCGCATGGTTCTAACTATGGCTACACCTTC. This gives the protein CASSPPHGSNYGYTF. Full variable domain (rest looked up from reference TRBV18 and TRBJ1-2): NAGVMQNPRHLVRRRGQEARLRCSPMKGHSHVYWYRQLPEEGLKFMVYLQKENIIDESGMPKERFSAEFPKEGPSILRIQQVVRGDSAAYFCASSPPHGSNYGYTFGSGTRLTVV.

This chain joins TRBV10-3 and TRBJ2-4, with TRBD2 matching 9 bases. The DNA end favors TRBJ2-5, so the J call may be wrong. Germline CDR1 and CDR2: ENHRY and SYGVKD. CDR3 length: 14 amino acids. The CDR3 is CAIRESGGIETQYF. CDR3 DNA: TGTGCCATCAGGGAAAGCGGGGGGATAGAGACCCAGTACTTC.

The V call is TRBV6-2 or TRBV6-3, the J call TRBJ2-3; perhaps D is TRBD1 or TRBD2 (6 bases each). Germline CDR1 MNHEY, CDR2 SVGEGT. V was shortened by 5 bases and J by 2 bases, with 14 bases between the two germline ends. The length of the CDR3 is 15 residues. Here the CDR3 DNA reads TGTGCCAGCAGTGATCCGGGGGCCCCCACAGATACGCAGTATTTT. Its translation is CASSDPGAPTDTQYF.

This chain connects TRBV6-6 to TRBJ2-3, with 12 positions matching TRBD2. The V and J ends lost 6 bases and 4 bases, in that order; junction bases with no gene match: 5. Germline CDR1 is MNHNY and CDR2 is SVGAGI (reference sequence). This CDR3 spans 15 amino acids. DNA of the CDR3: TGTGCCAGCAGCCCTAGCGGGGGGGCTTCAGATACGCAGTATTTT. This encodes CASSPSGGASDTQYF.